This T cell receptor (beta chain) was sequenced during a study of blood T cell repertoires in COVID-19. Measured with immunoSEQ multiplex PCR; TCRdb has only the in-frame clones, and not every one. The table lists hundreds of thousands of clones, 87% of them singletons, with under 6.5% in the top ten. The CDR3 is 15 amino acids. Germline V gene sequence: CDR1 MNHNY, CDR2 SVGAGI (reference sequence). J was trimmed by 4 bases and V by 5 bases; bases with no gene match: 4. Sequencing input: peripheral blood. This chain links TRBV6-6 with TRBJ2-4, with 11 bases matching TRBD1. The receptor was isolated from a woman aged 45-60 years with COVID-19, enrolled during active disease. The CDR3 sequence is CASSAGTGGKNIQYF. The DNA for the CDR3 is TGTGCCAGCAGTGCCGGGACAGGGGGTAAAAACATTCAGTACTTC.